This T cell receptor beta chain stems from a study of control samples from healthy donors and cancer patients. Germline V gives CDR1 LNHDA, CDR2 SQIVND (reference sequence). This CDR3 contains 14 residues. The V end lost 8 bases, the J end lost 7 bases, and 15 bases lay between the germline ends. Using immunoSEQ multiplex PCR, the repertoire was profiled, and TCRdb retains in-frame clones only, with some absent. There are some 410,000 clones in the sample; over 75% occur only once, and 5% to 7% lies in the top ten. The TCR originated in a man aged 35-49 years with head and neck cancer. The sequencing sample was made of PBMCs. This chain joins TRBV19 and TRBJ1-6; tentatively, D is TRBD1 (5 bases). DNA for the CDR3: TGTGCCAGTTCTGACAGTTCGGAGAATTCACCCCTCCACTTT. Protein product: CASSDSSENSPLHF.